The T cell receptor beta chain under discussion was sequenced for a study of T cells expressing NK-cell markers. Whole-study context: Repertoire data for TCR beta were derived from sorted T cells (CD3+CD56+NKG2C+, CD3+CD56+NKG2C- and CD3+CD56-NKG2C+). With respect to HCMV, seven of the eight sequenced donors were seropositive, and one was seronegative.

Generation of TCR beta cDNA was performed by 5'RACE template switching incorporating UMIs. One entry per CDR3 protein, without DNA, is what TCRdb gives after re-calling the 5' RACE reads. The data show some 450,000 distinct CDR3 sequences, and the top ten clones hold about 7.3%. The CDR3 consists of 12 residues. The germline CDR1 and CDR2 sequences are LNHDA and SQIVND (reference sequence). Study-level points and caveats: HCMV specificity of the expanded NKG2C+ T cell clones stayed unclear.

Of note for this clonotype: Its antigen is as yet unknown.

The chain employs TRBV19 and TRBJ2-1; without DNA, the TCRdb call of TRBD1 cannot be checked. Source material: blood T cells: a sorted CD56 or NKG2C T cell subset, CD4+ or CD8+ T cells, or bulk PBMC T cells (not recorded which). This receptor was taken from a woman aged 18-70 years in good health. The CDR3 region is CASSRQGYEQFF. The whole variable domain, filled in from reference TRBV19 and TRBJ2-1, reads DGGITQSPKYLFRKEGQNVTLSCEQNLNHDAMYWYRQDPGQGLRLIYYSQIVNDFQKGDIAEGYSVSREKKESFPLTVTSAQKNPTAFYLCASSRQGYEQFFGPGTRLTVL.